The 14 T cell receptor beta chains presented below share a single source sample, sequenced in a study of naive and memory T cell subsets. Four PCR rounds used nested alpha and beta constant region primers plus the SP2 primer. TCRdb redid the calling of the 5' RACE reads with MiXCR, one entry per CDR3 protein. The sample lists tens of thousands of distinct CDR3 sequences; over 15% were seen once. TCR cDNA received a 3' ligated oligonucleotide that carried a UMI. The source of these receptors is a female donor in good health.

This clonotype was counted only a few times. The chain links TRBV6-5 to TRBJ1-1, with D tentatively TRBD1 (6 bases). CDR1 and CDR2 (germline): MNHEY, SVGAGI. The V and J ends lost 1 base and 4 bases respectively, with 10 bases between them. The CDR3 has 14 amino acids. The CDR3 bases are TGTGCCAGCAGTTACTGGCAGGGGAGCACTGAAGCTTTCTTT. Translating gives CASSYWQGSTEAFF.

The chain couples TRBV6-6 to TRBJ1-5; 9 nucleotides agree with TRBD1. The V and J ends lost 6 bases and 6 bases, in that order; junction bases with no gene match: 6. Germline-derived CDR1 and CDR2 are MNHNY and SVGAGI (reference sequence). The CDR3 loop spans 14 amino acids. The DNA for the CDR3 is TGTGCCAGCAGCGACACAGGGGGCGGTCAGCCCCAGCATTTT. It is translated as CASSDTGGGQPQHF.

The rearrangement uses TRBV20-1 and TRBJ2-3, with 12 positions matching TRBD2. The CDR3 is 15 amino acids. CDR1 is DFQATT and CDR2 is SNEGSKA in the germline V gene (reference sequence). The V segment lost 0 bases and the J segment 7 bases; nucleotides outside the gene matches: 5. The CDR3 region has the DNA TGCAGTGCTAGAGATTCTAGCGGGGGGGCCTATACGCAGTATTTT. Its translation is CSARDSSGGAYTQYF.

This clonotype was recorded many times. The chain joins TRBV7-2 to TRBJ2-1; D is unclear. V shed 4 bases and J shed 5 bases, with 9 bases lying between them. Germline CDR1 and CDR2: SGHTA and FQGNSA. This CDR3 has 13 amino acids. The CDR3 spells CASSSGLNNEQFF. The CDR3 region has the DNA TGTGCCAGCAGCTCGGGCCTAAACAATGAGCAGTTCTTC.

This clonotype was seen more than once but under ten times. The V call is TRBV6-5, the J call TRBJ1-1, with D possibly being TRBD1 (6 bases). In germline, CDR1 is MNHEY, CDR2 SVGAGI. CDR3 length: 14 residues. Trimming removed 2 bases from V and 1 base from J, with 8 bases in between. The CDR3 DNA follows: TGTGCCAGCAGTTACCTACAGGGGAACACTGAAGCTTTCTTT. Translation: CASSYLQGNTEAFF.

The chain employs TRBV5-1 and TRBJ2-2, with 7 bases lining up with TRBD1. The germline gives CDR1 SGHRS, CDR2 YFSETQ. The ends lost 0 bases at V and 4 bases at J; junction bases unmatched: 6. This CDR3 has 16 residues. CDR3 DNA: TGCGCCAGCAGCTTGGAATCACAGGGGAGCACCGGGGAGCTGTTTTTT. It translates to CASSLESQGSTGELFF.

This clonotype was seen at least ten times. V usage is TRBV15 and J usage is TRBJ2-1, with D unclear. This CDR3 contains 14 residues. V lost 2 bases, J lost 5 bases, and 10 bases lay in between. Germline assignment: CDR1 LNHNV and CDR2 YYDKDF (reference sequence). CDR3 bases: TGTGCCACCAGCAGACACACAGAGAACAATGAGCAGTTCTTC. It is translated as CATSRHTENNEQFF.

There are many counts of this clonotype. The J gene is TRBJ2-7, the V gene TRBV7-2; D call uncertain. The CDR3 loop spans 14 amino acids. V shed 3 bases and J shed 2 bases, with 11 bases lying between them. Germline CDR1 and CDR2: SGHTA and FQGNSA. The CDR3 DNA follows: TGTGCCAGCAGCTTGCCGGTAGGCGCCTACGAGCAGTACTTC. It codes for CASSLPVGAYEQYF.

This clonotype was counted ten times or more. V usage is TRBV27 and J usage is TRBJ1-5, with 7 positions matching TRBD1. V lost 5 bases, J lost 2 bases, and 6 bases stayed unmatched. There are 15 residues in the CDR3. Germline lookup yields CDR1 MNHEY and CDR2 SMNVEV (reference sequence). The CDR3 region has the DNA TGTGCCAGCAGTGCGACAGGGCTTCGCAATCAGCCCCAGCATTTT. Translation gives CASSATGLRNQPQHF.

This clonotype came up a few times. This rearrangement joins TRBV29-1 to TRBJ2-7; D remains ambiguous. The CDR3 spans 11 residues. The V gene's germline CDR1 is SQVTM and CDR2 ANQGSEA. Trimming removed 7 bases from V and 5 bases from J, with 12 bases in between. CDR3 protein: CSASIRHEQYF. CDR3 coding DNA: TGCAGCGCATCGATCCGCCACGAGCAGTACTTC.

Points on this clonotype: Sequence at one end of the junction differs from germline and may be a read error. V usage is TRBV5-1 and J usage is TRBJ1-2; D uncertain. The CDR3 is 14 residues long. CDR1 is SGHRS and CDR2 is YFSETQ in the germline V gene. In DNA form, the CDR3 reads TGCGCCAGCAGCTTGGCGGGCAGCTTAGGTGGCGACACCTTC. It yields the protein CASSLAGSLGGDTF.

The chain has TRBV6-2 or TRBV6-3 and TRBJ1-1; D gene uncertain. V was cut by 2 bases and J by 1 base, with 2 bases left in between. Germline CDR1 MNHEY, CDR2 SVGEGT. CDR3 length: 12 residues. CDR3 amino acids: CASSYRNTEAFF. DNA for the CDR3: TGTGCCAGCAGTTACCGGAACACTGAAGCTTTCTTT.

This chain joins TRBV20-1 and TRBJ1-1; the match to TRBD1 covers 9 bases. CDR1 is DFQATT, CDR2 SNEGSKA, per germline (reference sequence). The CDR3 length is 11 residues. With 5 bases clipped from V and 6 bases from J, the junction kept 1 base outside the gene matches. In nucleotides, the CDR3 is TGCAGTGCTGGACAGGGGCCTGAAGCTTTCTTT. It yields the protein CSAGQGPEAFF.

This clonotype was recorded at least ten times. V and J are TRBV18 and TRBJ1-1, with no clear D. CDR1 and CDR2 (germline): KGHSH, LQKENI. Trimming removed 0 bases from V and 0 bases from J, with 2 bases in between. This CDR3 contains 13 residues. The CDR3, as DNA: TGTGCCAGCTCACCACCGGTGAACACTGAAGCTTTCTTT. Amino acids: CASSPPVNTEAFF.